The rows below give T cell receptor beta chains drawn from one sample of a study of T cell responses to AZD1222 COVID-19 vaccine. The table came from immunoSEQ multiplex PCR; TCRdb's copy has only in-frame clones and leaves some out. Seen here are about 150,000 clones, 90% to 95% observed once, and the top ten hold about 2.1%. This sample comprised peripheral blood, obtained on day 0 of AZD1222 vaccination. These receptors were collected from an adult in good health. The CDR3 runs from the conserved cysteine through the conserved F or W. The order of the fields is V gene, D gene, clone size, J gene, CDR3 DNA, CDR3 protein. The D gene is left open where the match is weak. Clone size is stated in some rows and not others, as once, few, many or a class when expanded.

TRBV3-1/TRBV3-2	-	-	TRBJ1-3	TGTGCCAGCAGCCAAGTTGGAAACACCATATATTTT	CASSQVGNTIYF
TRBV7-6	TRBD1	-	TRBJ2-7	TGTGCCAGCAGCTTAAAGACAGGGGGCACCTACGAGCAGTACTTC	CASSLKTGGTYEQYF
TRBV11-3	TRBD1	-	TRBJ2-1	TGTGCCAGCAGCACCGGGACAGTCAATGAGCAGTTCTTC	CASSTGTVNEQFF
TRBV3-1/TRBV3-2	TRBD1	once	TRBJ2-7	TGTGCCAGCAGCCAAGGGACAGGCTCCTACGATGAGCAGTACTTC	CASSQGTGSYDEQYF
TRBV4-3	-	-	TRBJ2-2	TGCGCCAGCAGCCAAGTGAGGGGGGGCACCGGGGAGCTGTTTTTT	CASSQVRGGTGELFF
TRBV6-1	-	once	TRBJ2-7	TGTGCCAGCAGTGAAAGCGGGTTGTACGAGCAGTACTTC	CASSESGLYEQYF
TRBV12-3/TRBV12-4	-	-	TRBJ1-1	TGTGCCAGCAGTCGGTTGAACACTGAAGCTTTCTTT	CASSRLNTEAFF
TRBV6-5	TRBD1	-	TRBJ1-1	TGTGCCAGCAGTTACTCTGGGACAGGGGGCACTGAAGCTTTCTTT	CASSYSGTGGTEAFF
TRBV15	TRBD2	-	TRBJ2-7	TGTGCCACCAGCAGAGGACTAGCGGGGTACGAGCAGTACTTC	CATSRGLAGYEQYF
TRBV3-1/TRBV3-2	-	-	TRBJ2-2	TGTGCCAGCACCCGTACCCAGGGGAACACCGGGGAGCTGTTTTTT	CASTRTQGNTGELFF
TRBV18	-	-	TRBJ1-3	TGTGCCAGCTCACCGTCGGGACCGAACTCTGGAAACACCATATATTTT	CASSPSGPNSGNTIYF
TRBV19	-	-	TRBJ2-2	TGTGCCAGTAGGGGGGAAACGACAGTCTACACCGGGGAGCTGTTTTTT	CASRGETTVYTGELFF
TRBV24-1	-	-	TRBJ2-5	TGTGCCACCAGTGATCCTGGGACCTTCCAAGAGACCCAGTACTTC	CATSDPGTFQETQYF
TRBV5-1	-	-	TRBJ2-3	TGCGCCAGCAGCTTGTTGGAAGTAGATACGCAGTATTTT	CASSLLEVDTQYF
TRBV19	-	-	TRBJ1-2	TGTGCCAGTAGTATAGTTTCCAGAAACTATGGCTACACCTTC	CASSIVSRNYGYTF
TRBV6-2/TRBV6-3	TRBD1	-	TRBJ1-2	TGTGCCAGCAGCCGATCGGACAGGGGAATCTATGGCTACACCTTC	CASSRSDRGIYGYTF
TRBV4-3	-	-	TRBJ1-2	TGCGCCAGCAGCCAAGTTGCTCTAAACTATGGCTACACCTTC	CASSQVALNYGYTF
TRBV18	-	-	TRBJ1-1	TGTGCCAGCTCACCGAGCCCCCGATTGACTGAAGCTTTCTTT	CASSPSPRLTEAFF
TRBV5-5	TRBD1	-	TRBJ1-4	TGTGCCAGCAGCTTGGCTAGGGACAGGGGGCTTGAAAAACTGTTTTTT	CASSLARDRGLEKLFF
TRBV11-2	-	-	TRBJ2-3	TGTGCCAGCAGCTTTGGTAGCACAGATACGCAGTATTTT	CASSFGSTDTQYF
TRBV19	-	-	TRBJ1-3	TGTGCCAGTAAAGAGGGGGAAATAGGAAACACCATATATTTT	CASKEGEIGNTIYF
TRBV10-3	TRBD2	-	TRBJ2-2	TGTGCCATCAGAACTGGACTAGCGGGGGGGCTGGGCACCGGGGAGCTGTTTTTT	CAIRTGLAGGLGTGELFF
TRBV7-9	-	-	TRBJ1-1	TGTGCCAGTGCTCAGGGAGCGAACACTGAAGCTTTCTTT	CASAQGANTEAFF
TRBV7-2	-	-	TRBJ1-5	TGTGCCAGCAGCTTAGTTGGGACTAGCAATCAGCCCCAGCATTTT	CASSLVGTSNQPQHF
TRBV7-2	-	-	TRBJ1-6	TGTGCCAGCAGCTCCCAGGGAGGGAATAATTCACCCCTCCACTTT	CASSSQGGNNSPLHF
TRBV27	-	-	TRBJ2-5	TGTGCCAGCAGGAAGACCGCCTCCCAAGAGACCCAGTACTTC	CASRKTASQETQYF
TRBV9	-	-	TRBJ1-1	TGTGCCAGCAGCGTAGGTTCAGGGGCGAACACTGAAGCTTTCTTT	CASSVGSGANTEAFF
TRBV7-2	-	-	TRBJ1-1	TGTGCCAGCAGTTACCCGGGACAAATGAACACTGAAGCTTTCTTT	CASSYPGQMNTEAFF
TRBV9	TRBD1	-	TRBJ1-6	TGTGCCAGCAGCCCCCAGGGGGGGACAGGGGGTCCCAGTTCACCCCTCCACTTT	CASSPQGGTGGPSSPLHF
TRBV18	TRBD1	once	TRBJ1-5	TGTGCCAGCTCACCGGGACAGGGAAGCAATCAGCCCCAGCATTTT	CASSPGQGSNQPQHF
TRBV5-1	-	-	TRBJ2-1	TGCGCCAGCAGCTTGGGGGAAGGCCCCAATGAGCAGTTCTTC	CASSLGEGPNEQFF
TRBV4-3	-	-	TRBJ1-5	TGCGCCAGCAGCCAGAGGGCAGATGGAAGTGATCAGCCCCAGCATTTT	CASSQRADGSDQPQHF
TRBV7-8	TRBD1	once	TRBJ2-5	TGTGCCAGCAGCTTAGTAGGGGGCGAGGCGACCCAGTACTTC	CASSLVGGEATQYF
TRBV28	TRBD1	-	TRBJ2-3	TGTGCCAGCAGACTGACAGGGGGCGGCGATACGCAGTATTTT	CASRLTGGGDTQYF
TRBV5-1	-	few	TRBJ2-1	TGCGCCAGCAGCTTGATTCGGAGTGAGCAGTTCTTC	CASSLIRSEQFF
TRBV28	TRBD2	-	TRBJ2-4	TGTGCCAGCAGGCCGGGACTAGTAAACATTCAGTACTTC	CASRPGLVNIQYF
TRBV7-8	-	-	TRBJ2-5	TGTGCCAGCAGCCCCATCGGTAGGCACGAGACCCAGTACTTC	CASSPIGRHETQYF
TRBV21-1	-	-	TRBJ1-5	TGTGCCAGCAGCAAAGGGAAGGGGGCGAGGAATCAGCCCCAGCATTTT	CASSKGKGARNQPQHF
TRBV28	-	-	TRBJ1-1	TGTGCCAGCACCACTTTAGGGGTGAAGGGAGGCACTGAAGCTTTCTTT	CASTTLGVKGGTEAFF
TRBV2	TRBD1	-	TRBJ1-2	TGTGCCAGCAGTGGCGGGGACAGCCTCTATGGCTACACCTTC	CASSGGDSLYGYTF
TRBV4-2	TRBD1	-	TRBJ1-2	TGTGCCAGCAGCCAACCAGGGGGGGATGGCTACACCTTC	CASSQPGGDGYTF
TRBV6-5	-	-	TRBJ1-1	TGTGCCAGCCTCAGGGACGGTCGCGGGAACACTGAAGCTTTCTTT	CASLRDGRGNTEAFF
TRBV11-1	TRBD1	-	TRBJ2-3	TGTGCCAGCAGCCCTCGACAGGGGTATTCTTCAGATACGCAGTATTTT	CASSPRQGYSSDTQYF